Listed below are T cell receptor beta chains from one sample, sequenced in a study of blood T cell repertoires in COVID-19. Sequenced by immunoSEQ multiplex PCR; TCRdb stores in-frame clones only, minus some. Of 85,000 to 100,000 clones in the sample, around 82% were seen once. The sequenced sample was peripheral blood. Every receptor here comes from a man between 50 and 59 years old who had recovered from COVID-19. Both conserved end residues are part of each CDR3. The order of the fields is CDR3 protein, CDR3 DNA, V gene, J gene, D gene, clone size. D genes are given only for firm matches. The size of a clone is reported for some rows only, either as once, few or many, or as a class for expanded clones.

CDR3: CASTTRGGNEQFF
DNA: TGCGCCAGCACGACCAGGGGAGGGAATGAGCAGTTCTTC
V: TRBV10-2
J: TRBJ2-1
D: -
size: -

CDR3: CASSIQGAYNEQFF
DNA: TGTGCCAGTAGTATACAGGGTGCCTACAATGAGCAGTTCTTC
V: TRBV19
J: TRBJ2-1
D: -
size: -

CDR3: CASSETRGYTF
DNA: TGTGCCAGCAGTGAAACGAGGGGCTACACCTTC
V: TRBV25-1
J: TRBJ1-2
D: -
size: -

CDR3: CASSPSGRGRTGELFF
DNA: TGTGCCAGCAGCCCGAGCGGCAGGGGGAGGACCGGGGAGCTGTTTTTT
V: TRBV7-2
J: TRBJ2-2
D: -
size: -

CDR3: CASSPRDRAPLEQYF
DNA: TGTGCCAGCTCACCCCGAGACAGGGCGCCTCTGGAGCAGTACTTC
V: TRBV18
J: TRBJ2-7
D: TRBD1
size: -

CDR3: CASSLIKDYIRGSTF
DNA: TGTGCCAGCAGTTTAATAAAGGACTACATCAGGGGGAGCACCTTC
V: TRBV27
J: TRBJ1-2
D: TRBD1
size: many

CDR3: CASSVAGVASFNEQFF
DNA: TGTGCCAGCAGCGTAGCTGGAGTAGCGAGTTTCAATGAGCAGTTCTTC
V: TRBV9
J: TRBJ2-1
D: -
size: -

CDR3: CASSIDHSNEQFF
DNA: TGTGCCAGTAGTATAGATCACTCTAATGAGCAGTTCTTC
V: TRBV19
J: TRBJ2-1
D: -
size: -

CDR3: CASSPKDSYEQYF
DNA: TGTGCCAGCAGCCCAAAGGACAGCTACGAGCAGTACTTC
V: TRBV7-8
J: TRBJ2-7
D: -
size: once

CDR3: CATSDLRVGGINEQFF
DNA: TGTGCCACCAGTGATCTCAGGGTGGGAGGGATCAATGAGCAGTTCTTC
V: TRBV24-1
J: TRBJ2-1
D: TRBD2
size: once

CDR3: CASSLDSVTEAFF
DNA: TGTGCCAGCAGCCTGGACAGCGTCACTGAAGCTTTCTTT
V: TRBV12-3/TRBV12-4
J: TRBJ1-1
D: -
size: few

CDR3: CATSRDRVSYEQYF
DNA: TGTGCCACCAGCAGAGATCGCGTATCCTACGAGCAGTACTTC
V: TRBV15
J: TRBJ2-7
D: -
size: -

CDR3: CASSSGTATYNEQFF
DNA: TGTGCCAGCAGCTCCGGGACTGCTACCTACAATGAGCAGTTCTTC
V: TRBV5-4
J: TRBJ2-1
D: -
size: once

CDR3: CASSLGVAGKGSYNEQFF
DNA: TGTGCCAGCAGCTTGGGAGTCGCGGGGAAAGGCTCCTACAATGAGCAGTTCTTC
V: TRBV5-8
J: TRBJ2-1
D: -
size: -

CDR3: CASSLDQNTDTQYF
DNA: TGTGCCAGCAGCTTAGACCAGAATACAGATACGCAGTATTTT
V: TRBV7-2
J: TRBJ2-3
D: -
size: once

CDR3: CATSGQGKYGYTF
DNA: TGTGCCACCAGTGGGCAGGGAAAGTATGGCTACACCTTC
V: TRBV24-1
J: TRBJ1-2
D: -
size: -

CDR3: CASSSGQGAYLGELFF
DNA: TGTGCCAGCAGCTCGGGACAGGGGGCGTATCTCGGGGAGCTGTTTTTT
V: TRBV5-4
J: TRBJ2-2
D: TRBD1
size: -

CDR3: CASSYSRGTEAFF
DNA: TGTGCCAGCAGTTACTCTCGAGGGACTGAAGCTTTCTTT
V: TRBV6-5
J: TRBJ1-1
D: -
size: -

CDR3: CASSLAGRAYEQYF
DNA: TGTGCCAGCAGCCTAGCGGGGAGGGCCTACGAGCAGTACTTC
V: TRBV27
J: TRBJ2-7
D: TRBD2
size: few

CDR3: CASSPITDGFSGNTIYF
DNA: TGTGCCAGCAGCCCTATAACTGACGGGTTCTCTGGAAACACCATATATTTT
V: TRBV4-2
J: TRBJ1-3
D: -
size: few

CDR3: CASSYPAVAGDEQYF
DNA: TGTGCCAGCAGTTACCCGGCGGTAGCGGGAGACGAGCAGTACTTC
V: TRBV28
J: TRBJ2-7
D: TRBD2
size: once

CDR3: CASSGQALSHYNSPLHF
DNA: TGTGCCAGCAGTGGCCAAGCCCTAAGCCACTATAATTCACCCCTCCACTTT
V: TRBV6-1
J: TRBJ1-6
D: -
size: -

CDR3: CAWSIIAGGYEQFF
DNA: TGTGCCTGGAGTATAATAGCGGGGGGGTATGAGCAGTTCTTC
V: TRBV30
J: TRBJ2-1
D: TRBD2
size: -

CDR3: CASSPDFNYGYTF
DNA: TGTGCCAGCAGTCCAGACTTTAACTATGGCTACACCTTC
V: TRBV12-3/TRBV12-4
J: TRBJ1-2
D: -
size: -

CDR3: CAWSLTSGVGAFF
DNA: TGTGCCTGGAGTTTGACTAGCGGGGTAGGCGCGTTCTTC
V: TRBV30
J: TRBJ2-1
D: TRBD2
size: -

CDR3: CARGYEQYF
DNA: TGTGCCCGAGGCTACGAGCAGTACTTC
V: TRBV30
J: TRBJ2-7
D: -
size: few

CDR3: CASSQGWTGPGTEAFF
DNA: TGCGCCAGCAGCCAAGGTTGGACAGGTCCGGGCACTGAAGCTTTCTTT
V: TRBV4-1
J: TRBJ1-1
D: TRBD1
size: -

CDR3: CATSRGGTAVRQPQHF
DNA: TGTGCCACCAGCAGAGGTGGGACAGCAGTCCGTCAGCCCCAGCATTTT
V: TRBV15
J: TRBJ1-5
D: TRBD1
size: -

CDR3: CASSPIEPNTEAFF
DNA: TGTGCCAGCAGTCCTATCGAACCAAACACTGAAGCTTTCTTT
V: TRBV27
J: TRBJ1-1
D: -
size: few

CDR3: CASSRNSNSGANVLTF
DNA: TGTGCCAGCTCACGAAACAGTAACTCTGGGGCCAACGTCCTGACTTTC
V: TRBV18
J: TRBJ2-6
D: -
size: -

CDR3: CASSDGTSAGELFF
DNA: TGTGCCAGCAGTGACGGGACTAGCGCCGGGGAGCTGTTTTTT
V: TRBV6-4
J: TRBJ2-2
D: TRBD2
size: -

CDR3: CASSATGGNEQYF
DNA: TGTGCCAGCAGTGCGACAGGGGGCAACGAGCAGTACTTC
V: TRBV2
J: TRBJ2-7
D: TRBD1
size: -

CDR3: CASSTTLNTEAFF
DNA: TGTGCCAGCAGCACTACACTGAACACTGAAGCTTTCTTT
V: TRBV7-9
J: TRBJ1-1
D: -
size: -

CDR3: CASSSKGAGRFSEQFF
DNA: TGTGCCAGCAGTAGCAAAGGAGCGGGAAGATTTAGTGAGCAGTTCTTC
V: TRBV27
J: TRBJ2-1
D: TRBD2
size: -

CDR3: CATSRGGLAGVLGTDTQYF
DNA: TGTGCCACCAGCAGAGGGGGACTAGCGGGAGTTCTCGGCACAGATACGCAGTATTTT
V: TRBV15
J: TRBJ2-3
D: TRBD2
size: -

CDR3: CASSQGRPSTDTQYF
DNA: TGTGCCAGCAGCCAAGGGAGGCCTTCGACAGATACGCAGTATTTT
V: TRBV3-1/TRBV3-2
J: TRBJ2-3
D: -
size: -

CDR3: CASSLLDSKETQYF
DNA: TGCGCCAGCAGCTTGTTGGACAGCAAAGAGACCCAGTACTTC
V: TRBV5-1
J: TRBJ2-5
D: -
size: -

CDR3: CASSQPELGGDQPQHF
DNA: TGCGCCAGCAGTCAACCCGAGTTAGGAGGTGATCAGCCCCAGCATTTT
V: TRBV23-1
J: TRBJ1-5
D: -
size: -

CDR3: CASSPGDFPTRGEQFF
DNA: TGCGCCAGCAGCCCCGGGGACTTTCCTACCCGTGGTGAGCAGTTCTTC
V: TRBV5-1
J: TRBJ2-1
D: -
size: -

CDR3: CASSLLGGAGEEQYF
DNA: TGTGCCAGCAGCCTCCTAGGAGGGGCGGGTGAGGAGCAGTACTTC
V: TRBV11-2
J: TRBJ2-7
D: -
size: -

CDR3: CASSLGRDRARGGYTF
DNA: TGTGCCAGCAGCCTCGGCCGGGACAGGGCGCGGGGTGGCTACACCTTC
V: TRBV5-6
J: TRBJ1-2
D: TRBD1
size: -

CDR3: CASTLDRTVMAFF
DNA: TGTGCCAGCACCCTCGACAGGACCGTTATGGCTTTCTTT
V: TRBV2
J: TRBJ1-1
D: -
size: once

CDR3: CASSQLLRDRNQPQHF
DNA: TGCGCCAGCAGTCAATTGCTCCGGGACAGAAATCAGCCCCAGCATTTT
V: TRBV23-1
J: TRBJ1-5
D: TRBD1
size: -

CDR3: CASSLPTGKQETQYF
DNA: TGTGCCAGCAGTTTACCCACAGGGAAGCAAGAGACCCAGTACTTC
V: TRBV28
J: TRBJ2-5
D: -
size: -

CDR3: CASSQELGRGGGETQYF
DNA: TGTGCCAGCAGCCAAGAGTTGGGGCGGGGGGGCGGAGAGACCCAGTACTTC
V: TRBV4-2
J: TRBJ2-5
D: TRBD2
size: once

CDR3: CAISSTREREQYF
DNA: TGTGCCATCAGTTCCACCAGGGAACGGGAGCAGTACTTC
V: TRBV10-3
J: TRBJ2-7
D: -
size: many

CDR3: CASSVSEFWNEQFF
DNA: TGTGCCAGCAGCGTATCAGAATTTTGGAATGAGCAGTTCTTC
V: TRBV9
J: TRBJ2-1
D: -
size: -

CDR3: CASSLSPRGVRVITEAFF
DNA: TGTGCCAGCAGTCTTAGCCCCCGAGGTGTCAGGGTAATCACTGAAGCTTTCTTT
V: TRBV6-2/TRBV6-3
J: TRBJ1-1
D: -
size: -

CDR3: CASRGLGEGIYEQYF
DNA: TGTGCCAGCAGAGGACTGGGTGAAGGGATCTACGAGCAGTACTTC
V: TRBV6-5
J: TRBJ2-7
D: -
size: -